Listed below are T cell receptor beta chains from one sample, sequenced in a study of blood T cell repertoires in COVID-19. Produced via immunoSEQ multiplex PCR; TCRdb's table is partial and in-frame only. The top ten clones hold 2.5% to 3.5% of a sample with around 350,000 clones, around 90% of them seen once. The sequencing sample was made of peripheral blood. These receptors came from a human donor in a cohort sampled during active COVID-19. CDR3s include the opening cysteine and the closing phenylalanine or tryptophan. The order of the fields is J gene, D gene, V gene, clone size, CDR3 protein, CDR3 DNA. The D gene is left open where the match is weak. Some rows mark clone size as missing; the rest say once, few, many or name a class of expanded clone.

>TRBJ1-5|-|TRBV3-1/TRBV3-2|once
CASSQDGGLSNQPQHF
TGTGCCAGCAGCCAAGATGGAGGTCTAAGCAATCAGCCCCAGCATTTT
>TRBJ2-1|-|TRBV4-1|-
CASSQDAVSGTYYNEQFF
TGCGCCAGCAGCCAAGATGCCGTTAGCGGAACTTACTACAATGAGCAGTTCTTC
>TRBJ2-3|TRBD2|TRBV19|-
CASSLTSGGRVIFTDTQYF
TGTGCCAGTAGTTTAACTAGCGGGGGACGAGTAATATTCACAGATACGCAGTATTTT
>TRBJ1-1|-|TRBV5-1|-
CASSVSGDTEAFF
TGCGCCAGCAGCGTTAGTGGAGACACTGAAGCTTTCTTT
>TRBJ1-2|TRBD1|TRBV20-1|-
CSASTSGQLRKTF
TGCAGTGCAAGTACATCGGGACAGCTGAGAAAGACCTTC
>TRBJ1-2|-|TRBV6-5|-
CASSRDSGYGYTF
TGTGCCAGCAGTCGCGACAGTGGCTATGGCTACACCTTC
>TRBJ1-4|-|TRBV5-4|-
CASSSRAGRTTNEKLFF
TGTGCCAGCAGCTCTCGGGCAGGGCGCACAACTAATGAAAAACTGTTTTTT
>TRBJ1-1|TRBD1|TRBV3-1/TRBV3-2|-
CASSQGITGVRAFF
TGTGCCAGCAGCCAAGGAATCACAGGGGTCAGGGCTTTCTTT
>TRBJ1-1|-|TRBV7-9|many
CASSLPDSGITEAFF
TGTGCCAGCAGCTTACCGGACAGTGGAATCACTGAAGCTTTCTTT
>TRBJ1-1|TRBD1|TRBV9|-
CASSAPGQGVAEAFF
TGTGCCAGCAGCGCGCCGGGACAGGGGGTGGCTGAAGCTTTCTTT
>TRBJ2-1|-|TRBV5-6|-
CASSLRNWASRYNEQFF
TGTGCCAGCAGCCTGAGAAATTGGGCAAGCCGCTACAATGAGCAGTTCTTC
>TRBJ2-7|TRBD2|TRBV4-1|-
CASSKLAGAPYEQYF
TGCGCCAGCAGCAAACTAGCGGGGGCTCCCTACGAGCAGTACTTC
>TRBJ2-7|-|TRBV3-1/TRBV3-2|-
CASSQDRDSLTSGQYF
TGTGCCAGCAGCCAAGATAGAGACAGCTTGACCTCCGGGCAGTACTTC
>TRBJ1-6|TRBD1|TRBV9|-
CASGDFRGQGRSPLHF
TGTGCCAGCGGAGATTTTAGGGGACAGGGGAGATCACCCCTCCACTTT
>TRBJ2-7|-|TRBV18|-
CASSPPGLFFEQYF
TGTGCCAGCTCACCCCCGGGACTCTTTTTCGAGCAGTACTTC
>TRBJ2-5|TRBD2|TRBV9|-
CASSVAGGAQETQYF
TGTGCCAGCAGCGTAGCGGGGGGGGCACAAGAGACCCAGTACTTC
>TRBJ2-2|-|TRBV3-1/TRBV3-2|-
CASSQSTGELFF
TGTGCCAGCAGCCAGAGCACCGGGGAGCTGTTTTTT
>TRBJ2-2|TRBD2|TRBV19|-
CASSMVGLAGGMIWNTGELFF
TGTGCCAGTAGTATGGTCGGACTAGCGGGGGGAATGATATGGAACACCGGGGAGCTGTTTTTT
>TRBJ2-6|TRBD1|TRBV6-6|-
CASSRAQGAPGANVLTF
TGTGCCAGCAGTCGCGCGCAGGGGGCCCCTGGGGCCAACGTCCTGACTTTC
>TRBJ2-1|TRBD1|TRBV18|-
CASSPFMGQGTYNEQFF
TGTGCCAGCTCACCATTTATGGGACAGGGGACCTACAATGAGCAGTTCTTC
>TRBJ1-2|-|TRBV9|-
CASSVQGARGYTF
TGTGCCAGCAGCGTACAAGGGGCTCGAGGCTACACCTTC
>TRBJ2-1|TRBD2|TRBV7-2|-
CASSLTGTSGSNEQFF
TGTGCCAGCAGCTTAACCGGGACTAGCGGGAGTAATGAGCAGTTCTTC
>TRBJ2-3|TRBD2|TRBV28|-
CASSSLGTSGRASTDTQYF
TGTGCCAGCAGTTCCCTCGGGACTAGCGGGAGGGCTAGCACAGATACGCAGTATTTT
>TRBJ2-6|TRBD1|TRBV19|few
CASSSGQGVSGANVLTF
TGTGCCAGTAGCTCGGGACAGGGGGTCTCTGGGGCCAACGTCCTGACTTTC
>TRBJ2-1|-|TRBV5-1|once
CASSLEYSPRPDEQFF
TGCGCCAGCAGCTTGGAATACTCCCCCCGCCCCGATGAGCAGTTCTTC
>TRBJ1-6|TRBD1|TRBV19|-
CASSEFSGTGGDNSPLHF
TGTGCCAGTTCAGAATTCTCCGGGACAGGGGGTGATAACTCACCCCTCCACTTT
>TRBJ1-5|TRBD1|TRBV19|-
CASSTGQGIGNQPQHF
TGTGCCAGTAGTACCGGACAGGGAATAGGGAATCAGCCCCAGCATTTT
>TRBJ1-1|TRBD1|TRBV6-5|-
CASSYGTGSLNTEAFF
TGTGCCAGCAGTTACGGGACAGGTTCTCTGAACACTGAAGCTTTCTTT
>TRBJ2-5|-|TRBV5-1|-
CASSLSQGKETQYF
TGCGCCAGCAGCTTGAGTCAGGGCAAAGAGACCCAGTACTTC
>TRBJ2-7|TRBD2|TRBV4-2|-
CASSQAAGGPYEQYF
TGTGCCAGCAGCCAAGCGGCGGGGGGGCCCTACGAGCAGTACTTC
>TRBJ1-1|TRBD1|TRBV29-1|-
CSVRRGPVDTEAFF
TGCAGCGTTCGAAGGGGGCCTGTGGACACTGAAGCTTTCTTT
>TRBJ2-7|TRBD2|TRBV19|-
CASSIASSTSTYEQYF
TGTGCCAGTAGTATAGCTTCCTCGACTAGCACGTACGAGCAGTACTTC
>TRBJ1-4|-|TRBV5-8|-
CASSKDLTDTNEKLFF
TGTGCCAGCAGCAAGGACTTGACGGATACTAATGAAAAACTGTTTTTT
>TRBJ2-7|TRBD2|TRBV9|-
CASSVVPGGVYEQYF
TGTGCCAGCAGCGTAGTACCGGGAGGAGTCTACGAGCAGTACTTC
>TRBJ1-6|TRBD1|TRBV30|-
CAWARDRSSPLHF
TGTGCCTGGGCGCGGGACAGGAGCTCACCCCTCCACTTT
>TRBJ1-5|-|TRBV6-5|-
CASSRSPHQPQHF
TGTGCCAGCAGCCGTAGTCCCCATCAGCCCCAGCATTTT
>TRBJ1-1|TRBD1|TRBV2|-
CASREDRLNTEAFF
TGTGCCAGCAGGGAGGACAGGCTGAACACTGAAGCTTTCTTT
>TRBJ1-2|TRBD1|TRBV9|-
CASSVGRGHRYGYTF
TGTGCCAGCAGCGTAGGAAGGGGGCATCGGTATGGCTACACCTTC
>TRBJ2-2|TRBD1|TRBV6-4|-
CASSWTGDTGELFF
TGTGCCAGCAGTTGGACAGGGGACACCGGGGAGCTGTTTTTT
>TRBJ2-2|-|TRBV24-1|-
CATSDATQAGELFF
TGTGCCACCAGTGATGCAACTCAGGCCGGGGAGCTGTTTTTT
>TRBJ2-5|TRBD2|TRBV5-6|-
CASSRTSGGRGETQYF
TGTGCCAGCAGCAGGACTAGCGGGGGTCGGGGGGAGACCCAGTACTTC
>TRBJ1-6|TRBD1|TRBV5-1|-
CASTRGGQGHNSPLHF
TGCGCCAGCACGCGAGGAGGACAGGGGCATAATTCACCCCTCCACTTT
>TRBJ2-1|-|TRBV6-4|-
CASSPSAGAGRYNEQFF
TGTGCCAGCAGTCCCTCGGCCGGGGCGGGAAGGTACAATGAGCAGTTCTTC
>TRBJ2-7|-|TRBV2|-
CASSELRLYEQYF
TGTGCCAGCAGTGAACTTCGTCTCTACGAGCAGTACTTC
>TRBJ1-2|TRBD1|TRBV2|-
CASRFPGTGGLGYTF
TGTGCCAGCAGGTTCCCCGGGACAGGGGGCCTTGGCTACACCTTC
>TRBJ2-3|TRBD2|TRBV19|once
CASRGLAEREDTQYF
TGTGCCAGTAGGGGACTAGCGGAGCGGGAAGATACGCAGTATTTT
>TRBJ2-7|TRBD2|TRBV29-1|-
CSVGTSGSYEQYF
TGCAGCGTTGGGACTAGCGGATCTTACGAGCAGTACTTC
>TRBJ1-4|TRBD1|TRBV19|-
CASSIGRGRDEKLFF
TGTGCCAGTAGTATCGGCAGGGGGCGAGATGAAAAACTGTTTTTT
>TRBJ2-3|-|TRBV15|once
CATSRDTPERTQYF
TGTGCCACCAGCAGAGATACCCCAGAGCGGACGCAGTATTTT
>TRBJ2-3|TRBD2|TRBV5-4|-
CASSLIAGGDTDTQYF
TGTGCCAGCAGCTTGATAGCGGGAGGTGACACAGATACGCAGTATTTT
>TRBJ1-2|TRBD1|TRBV7-2|-
CASSAVGQDYGYTF
TGTGCCAGCAGCGCCGTCGGACAGGACTATGGCTACACCTTC
>TRBJ1-2|-|TRBV30|-
CAWKGQNYGYTF
TGTGCCTGGAAAGGACAGAACTATGGCTACACCTTC
>TRBJ2-1|TRBD2|TRBV7-2|-
CASSRSGSGYNEQFF
TGTGCCAGCAGCAGGAGCGGGAGTGGGTACAATGAGCAGTTCTTC
>TRBJ2-3|TRBD2|TRBV10-3|-
CAISGGGGADTQYF
TGTGCCATCTCTGGCGGGGGGGGAGCAGATACGCAGTATTTT
>TRBJ1-2|TRBD1|TRBV28|-
CASSLNRGSGYTF
TGTGCCAGCAGTTTAAACAGGGGAAGTGGCTACACCTTC
>TRBJ2-7|TRBD2|TRBV27|-
CASSLRSSGTAYEQYF
TGTGCCAGCAGTTTAAGGTCGAGCGGGACTGCCTACGAGCAGTACTTC
>TRBJ1-2|TRBD1|TRBV10-2|-
CASSGINRGLIDGYTF
TGCGCCAGCAGTGGAATTAACAGGGGGCTAATTGATGGCTACACCTTC